The subject of this entry is one T cell receptor beta chain. Uncontrolled infections, other autoimmune diseases, pregnancy or lactation led to exclusion of patients. Amplification of TCR beta CDR3 regions used RNA as the template. TCR CDR3 regions were first amplified by RT-PCR with HTBI primers. In TCRdb, the multiplex PCR reads were re-called with MiXCR into one record per CDR3 protein. The sample contains about 410,000 distinct CDR3 sequences, approximately 14% of which appear only once. The entry originates in a study of T cells in Graves' hyperthyroidism and ophthalmopathy. The CDR3 totals 14 residues. Trimming stripped 4 bases from V and 4 bases from J, with 13 bases between.

The sequencing sample was made of blood. V and J are TRBV12-3 or TRBV12-4 and TRBJ1-2; D uncertain. This TCR was sampled from a man aged 18 to 35 with Graves' ophthalmopathy. This chain's CDR3 is CASSYGYGPYGYTF. The CDR3 DNA reads TGTGCCAGCAGTTACGGTTACGGTCCCTATGGCTACACCTTC.